This T cell receptor (beta chain) comes out of a study of regulatory T cells in long-lasting Graves disease. This clonotype was recorded at least ten times. Its matching antigen is unknown. Time point meaning: newly diagnosed GD, antithyroid drugs for less than 3 months. Extracted PBMC RNA gave rise to the TCR library. Study observations and caveats: Not thyroid tissue but only peripheral blood was studied.

V was cut by 3 bases and J by 7 bases, with 16 bases left in between. The germline V gene encodes CDR1 MDHEN and CDR2 SYDVKM. CDR3 length: 15 amino acids. According to the study, TCR beta libraries were built with iRepertoire HTBI primers and CDR3-region Arm-PCR. Per the study methods: Among the samples, 60 to 65 TRBV and around 15 TRBJ segments were identified. TCRdb redid the calling of the multiplex PCR reads with MiXCR, one entry per CDR3 protein. Clone size and V and J calls follow TCRdb, not the original study. The sample gives 400,000 to 500,000 distinct CDR3 sequences, 12% to 15% of which show up once; roughly 18% is in the top ten. These same data were also listed under a study on T cells in Graves' hyperthyroidism and ophthalmopathy. From that second work: Graves' hyperthyroidism qualified as stable when ophthalmopathy did not progress within 18 months. Clinical symptoms, serum thyroxine, TRAb, thyroid ultrasound and orbital computed tomography established diagnosis.

Material: peripheral blood mononuclear cells (PBMCs), obtained at new diagnosis, from a patient treated with antithyroid drugs. The source is a woman in her 50s with Graves disease. The J gene is TRBJ1-5, the V gene TRBV28; tentative D call: TRBD1 (5 bases). The CDR3 bases are TGTGCCAGCAGTTTTCAGGGCGGTCCGGAACAGCCCCAGCATTTT. Translation gives CASSFQGGPEQPQHF.